These 31 T cell receptor beta chains were sequenced from one sample in a study of lymphopenia after photon versus proton radiotherapy. Produced via immunoSEQ multiplex PCR; TCRdb's table is partial and in-frame only. The sample yields about 53,000 clones, around 83% seen once. This material consisted of peripheral blood, taken from a patient treated with photon-based radiotherapy. These receptors were taken from a man over 45 with gastric cancer.

The rearrangement joins TRBV18 to TRBJ2-5; no clear D. This CDR3 region has 14 residues. From germline, CDR1 is KGHSH and CDR2 LQKENI. V was trimmed by 4 bases and J by 5 bases, leaving 14 bases between them. The CDR3 bases are TGTGCCAGCTCACTGGGTCTGTCCGTGGAGACCCAGTACTTC. It specifies CASSLGLSVETQYF.

In this sample, this clone turned up once. V is TRBV5-1 and J is TRBJ2-2, with unresolved D. In germline, CDR1 is SGHRS, CDR2 YFSETQ. This CDR3 comprises 14 residues. V was shortened by 1 base and J by 8 bases, with 12 bases between the two germline ends. The CDR3 DNA reads as TGCGCCAGCAGCTTGACTCCCCAGGTAGGGGAGCTGTTTTTT. It specifies CASSLTPQVGELFF. Filled out from reference TRBV5-1 and TRBJ2-2, the complete variable domain reads KAGVTQTPRYLIKTRGQQVTLSCSPISGHRSVSWYQQTPGQGLQFLFEYFSETQRNKGNFPGRFSGRQFSNSRSEMNVSTLELGDSALYLCASSLTPQVGELFFGEGSRLTVL.

This chain connects TRBV5-1 to TRBJ2-2; TRBD2 is a possible D gene (6 bases). In germline, CDR1 is SGHRS, CDR2 YFSETQ. The CDR3 has 16 residues. V lost 2 bases and J 5 bases, leaving 16 bases between the germline ends. The CDR3 spells CASSLRDLKGTGELFF. The CDR3 DNA is TGCGCCAGCAGCTTACGGGACTTAAAAGGGACCGGGGAGCTGTTTTTT.

V gene TRBV18 combines with J gene TRBJ2-5; 7 bases match TRBD1. The CDR3 contains 15 residues. V lost 8 bases to trimming and J lost 1 base; unmatched junction nucleotides: 10. Germline V gives CDR1 KGHSH, CDR2 LQKENI. This CDR3 is CASRRTGATQETQYF. In DNA, the CDR3 is TGTGCCAGCCGCCGGACAGGCGCCACCCAAGAGACCCAGTACTTC.

V gene TRBV10-1 combines with J gene TRBJ2-1; 11 bases are shared with TRBD2. Looked up from germline, CDR1 is WNHNN and CDR2 is SYGVQD (reference sequence). The J segment lost 7 bases and the V segment lost 2 bases, leaving 4 bases of the junction unmatched. This CDR3 comprises 15 residues. The chain's CDR3 is CASSERASGRNEQFF. The CDR3 DNA sequence: TGCGCCAGCAGTGAGAGGGCTAGCGGGAGGAATGAGCAGTTCTTC.

The rearrangement joins TRBV12-5 to TRBJ2-1, with 7 bases that match TRBD1. CDR1 is LGHNT, CDR2 FRNRAP, per germline. This CDR3 comprises 18 residues. V gave up 0 bases and J gave up 2 bases; unmatched junction bases: 10. For the CDR3, the DNA is TGTGCTAGTGGTTTGGTCATTAGCGCGAGGGGGCCCTACAATGAGCAGTTCTTC. As protein: CASGLVISARGPYNEQFF.

The CDR3 sequence is CSVVAQGSQETQYF. In nucleotides, the CDR3 is TGCAGCGTTGTGGCCCAGGGGTCCCAAGAGACCCAGTACTTC. V and J are TRBV29-1 and TRBJ2-5; TRBD1 might be the D (6 bases). The CDR3 runs to 14 residues. Germline V gene lookup returns CDR1 SQVTM and CDR2 ANQGSEA. Trimming took 4 bases from V and 1 from J, leaving 13 bases between them.

This chain joins TRBV6-4 and TRBJ2-2; the D gene could be TRBD1 or TRBD2 (5 bases each). The CDR3 runs 13 residues. Germline values: CDR1 MRHNA, CDR2 SNTAGT. V lost 8 bases to trimming and J lost 2 bases, with 9 bases between them. In nucleotides, the CDR3 is TGTGCCAGCGGGACGCAAAACACCGGGGAGCTGTTTTTT. Amino acids: CASGTQNTGELFF.

This chain joins TRBV4-2 and TRBJ2-1; 7 bases are a match to TRBD2. In germline, CDR1 is LGHNA, CDR2 YNFKEQ. V lost 0 bases, J lost 6 bases, and 11 bases stayed unmatched. There are 17 residues in the CDR3. The chain's CDR3 is CASSQDLFGREINEQFF. In DNA form, the CDR3 reads TGTGCCAGCAGCCAAGATCTATTCGGGCGGGAGATCAATGAGCAGTTCTTC.

V usage is TRBV7-8 and J usage is TRBJ2-1, with 8 nucleotides matching TRBD2. CDR1 SGHVS and CDR2 FQNEAQ come from the germline V gene. The V and J ends lost 5 bases and 7 bases, in that order; junction bases with no gene match: 7. CDR3 length: 14 amino acids. CDR3 amino acids: CASSTREGRNEQFF. The CDR3 coding sequence is TGTGCCAGCAGCACCCGGGAGGGCCGGAATGAGCAGTTCTTC.

The chain combines TRBV19 with TRBJ2-2; the match to TRBD2 covers 9 bases. The CDR3 contains 19 residues. Trimming took 7 bases from V and 3 from J; bases not matched to a gene: 18. Germline values: CDR1 LNHDA, CDR2 SQIVND (reference sequence). The CDR3 spells CASKEGLVREGRDTGELFF. The CDR3 coding sequence is TGTGCCAGTAAGGAAGGCCTCGTGCGGGAGGGCCGGGACACCGGGGAGCTGTTTTTT.

V usage is TRBV5-6 and J usage is TRBJ2-7, with 8 bases matching TRBD1. This CDR3 comprises 16 residues. The ends lost 4 bases at V and 1 base at J; junction bases unmatched: 10. The germline gives CDR1 SGHDT, CDR2 YYEEEE. As DNA, the CDR3 is TGTGCCAGCAGCGGAATGACAGGGGTACCTTCCTACGAGCAGTACTTC. It translates to CASSGMTGVPSYEQYF. The entire variable domain, with the rest obtained from reference TRBV5-6 and TRBJ2-7, is as follows: DAGVTQSPTHLIKTRGQQVTLRCSPKSGHDTVSWYQQALGQGPQFIFQYYEEEERQRGNFPDRFSGHQFPNYSSELNVNALLLGDSALYLCASSGMTGVPSYEQYFGPGTRLTVT.

The gene calls are TRBV7-2 and TRBJ2-2; D uncertain. This CDR3 contains 11 residues. Between the trimmed V and J ends, which lost 4 bases and 8 bases, there was a span of 5 bases. CDR1 is SGHTA and CDR2 is FQGNSA in the germline V gene. CDR3 DNA sequence: TGTGCCAGCAGCTCCGGAGGGGAGCTGTTTTTT. Its protein is CASSSGGELFF.

This rearrangement joins TRBV10-1 to TRBJ2-7; D may match TRBD1 or TRBD2 (6 bases each). The CDR3 runs to 15 residues. Germline V gene lookup returns CDR1 WNHNN and CDR2 SYGVQD (reference sequence). V dropped 3 bases and J dropped 4 bases, with 16 bases sitting between them. CDR3 protein: CASSEERGALYEQYF. Here the CDR3 DNA reads TGCGCCAGCAGTGAAGAGAGGGGGGCTTTGTACGAGCAGTACTTC.

This chain uses TRBV19 with TRBJ1-1, with D possibly being TRBD1 (5 bases). Deletions cut 7 bases from V and 1 base from J, with 16 bases between. The CDR3 length is 15 residues. Germline loops: CDR1 LNHDA, CDR2 SQIVND (reference sequence). CDR3 loop: CASTNRGSRNTEAFF. The CDR3 bases are TGTGCCAGTACCAACCGGGGGAGCCGGAACACTGAAGCTTTCTTT. Looking up the rest from reference TRBV19 and TRBJ1-1 gives the full variable domain: DGGITQSPKYLFRKEGQNVTLSCEQNLNHDAMYWYRQDPGQGLRLIYYSQIVNDFQKGDIAEGYSVSREKKESFPLTVTSAQKNPTAFYLCASTNRGSRNTEAFFGQGTRLTVV.

The chain couples TRBV12-5 to TRBJ2-1; a possible D gene is TRBD1 (5 bases). There are 12 residues in the CDR3. V lost 8 bases and J 3 bases, leaving 8 bases between the germline ends. Germline V gene data show CDR1 as LGHNT and CDR2 as FRNRAP. The CDR3 sequence is CASRTNYNEQFF. The CDR3 DNA reads as TGTGCTAGTAGGACAAACTACAATGAGCAGTTCTTC.

Only one count was recorded for this clone. V is TRBV5-4 and J is TRBJ2-3; D not certain. The CDR3 runs 12 residues. V was trimmed by 5 bases and J by 10 bases, leaving 14 bases between them. Germline-derived CDR1 and CDR2 are SGHNT and YYREEE (reference sequence). CDR3: CASRGPLDAQYF. The CDR3 nucleotides read TGTGCCAGCAGAGGGCCGCTCGATGCGCAGTATTTT.

This clone has just a few counts. The rearrangement uses TRBV28 and TRBJ2-3; D remains unclear. Trimming left V 8 bases short and J 0 bases short, with 9 bases between. Germline lookup yields CDR1 MDHEN and CDR2 SYDVKM. The CDR3 covers 13 residues. CDR3 DNA: TGTGCCAGCTTACCTGGCAGCACAGATACGCAGTATTTT. This translates into CASLPGSTDTQYF.

The V gene is TRBV6-6, the J gene TRBJ2-5; 8 bases are shared with TRBD1. The CDR3 has 14 residues. Per the germline V gene, CDR1 is MNHNY and CDR2 is SVGAGI (reference sequence). The junction had 7 bases not matched to a gene; V was cut back by 4 bases and J by 6 bases. The CDR3 DNA reads as TGTGCCAGCAGTTCACAGGGGGGTAGAAAGACCCAGTACTTC. Protein: CASSSQGGRKTQYF.

The genes are TRBV9 and TRBJ1-2, with unresolved D. The CDR3 loop spans 14 amino acids. Between the trimmed V and J ends, which lost 3 bases and 2 bases, there was a span of 11 bases. CDR1 and CDR2 from the germline V gene are SGDLS and YYNGEE. The DNA for the CDR3 is TGTGCCAGCAGCGCCACGAACTGGAACTATGGCTACACCTTC. Its protein is CASSATNWNYGYTF.

This chain joins TRBV5-1 and TRBJ2-3; D not resolved. The CDR3 is 13 amino acids. The V end lost 1 base, the J end lost 2 bases, and 5 bases lay between the germline ends. CDR1 is SGHRS and CDR2 is YFSETQ in the germline V gene. CDR3 in amino acids: CASSLRATDTQYF. The CDR3 DNA reads as TGCGCCAGCAGCTTGAGAGCCACAGATACGCAGTATTTT.

V gene TRBV5-6 combines with J gene TRBJ1-1; possible D gene TRBD1, 5 bases. V lost 3 bases and J lost 0, with 15 bases in between. The CDR3 sequence is 16 residues long. Germline values: CDR1 SGHDT, CDR2 YYEEEE. The DNA for the CDR3 is TGTGCCAGCAGCTCACCAGGGTTCTACTTGAACACTGAAGCTTTCTTT. It translates to CASSSPGFYLNTEAFF.

The chain joins TRBV11-2 to TRBJ2-1, with 8 bases that match TRBD2. CDR1 and CDR2 (germline): SGHAT, FQNNGV. V dropped 3 bases and J dropped 4; count of bases not matched to a gene: 5. The CDR3 is 15 residues long. The CDR3 DNA reads TGTGCCAGCAGCTTCTTTAGCGGGGATTACAATGAGCAGTTCTTC. Residues: CASSFFSGDYNEQFF.

The rearrangement joins TRBV5-1 to TRBJ1-2; TRBD1 aligns across 11 bases. The germline V gene has CDR1 SGHRS and CDR2 YFSETQ. CDR3 length: 14 amino acids. V shed 0 bases and J 7 bases; nucleotides not matched to a gene: 2. The CDR3, as DNA: TGCGCCAGCAGCTTGGAGGGGACAGGGGGTGGCTACACCTTC. It encodes CASSLEGTGGGYTF.

The table lists this clone with a few counts. This sequence joins TRBV7-2 and TRBJ1-2; the D gene is possibly TRBD1 (5 bases). V was trimmed by 2 bases and J by 8 bases, leaving 12 bases between them. The CDR3 has 13 residues. From germline, CDR1 is SGHTA and CDR2 FQGNSA. CDR3 residues: CASSLLAGKGYTF. CDR3 in DNA: TGTGCCAGCAGCTTATTAGCAGGGAAAGGCTACACCTTC.

This clone was recorded only once. The CDR3 nucleotides are TGTGCCAGCAGCTTATCGCGACAGGGGGCGTCGGATGGCTACACCTTC. This codes for CASSLSRQGASDGYTF. The rearrangement joins TRBV7-2 to TRBJ1-2; the match to TRBD1 covers 10 bases. In germline, CDR1 is SGHTA, CDR2 FQGNSA. The CDR3 has 16 residues. J lost 6 bases, V lost 2 bases, and 9 bases had no gene match. Full variable domain (outside the CDR3, taken from reference TRBV7-2 and TRBJ1-2): GAGVSQSPSNKVTEKGKDVELRCDPISGHTALYWYRQSLGQGLEFLIYFQGNSAPDKSGLPSDRFSAERTGGSVSTLTIQRTQQEDSAVYLCASSLSRQGASDGYTFGSGTRLTVV.

The V and J genes are TRBV7-2 and TRBJ2-2; 9 nucleotides match TRBD1. J lost 4 bases, V lost 5 bases, and 8 bases had no gene match. Per the germline V gene, CDR1 is SGHTA and CDR2 is FQGNSA. The CDR3 has 16 amino acids. CDR3 in DNA: TGTGCCAGCAGCCCGGGCCGGGACAGGGCCACCGGGGAGCTGTTTTTT. Translated: CASSPGRDRATGELFF.

The rearrangement joins TRBV4-1 to TRBJ2-1, with 10 bases lining up with TRBD2. This CDR3 spans 16 amino acids. V lost 0 bases, J lost 6 bases, and 5 bases stayed unmatched. Germline loops: CDR1 MGHRA, CDR2 YSYEKL. CDR3 sequence: CASSQELAGNRNEQFF. DNA for the CDR3: TGCGCCAGCAGCCAAGAACTAGCGGGAAACCGCAATGAGCAGTTCTTC.

The genes are TRBV6-5 and TRBJ1-2; 8 bases match TRBD1. V gave up 2 bases and J gave up 0 bases; unmatched junction bases: 5. Germline V CDR1 and CDR2: MNHEY, SVGAGI. The CDR3 is made up of 16 amino acids. DNA of the CDR3: TGTGCCAGCAGTTACAGGCAGGGGGCGGCTAACTATGGCTACACCTTC. This gives the protein CASSYRQGAANYGYTF.

The chain couples TRBV6-1 to TRBJ1-2; the D gene is possibly TRBD1 (5 bases). The germline V gene has CDR1 MNHNS and CDR2 SASEGT. The CDR3 contains 14 residues. V was pared by 2 bases and J by 8 bases, with 15 bases between. The CDR3 protein is CASSEWSRAKGYTF. The CDR3 DNA is TGTGCCAGCAGTGAATGGTCCAGGGCGAAAGGCTACACCTTC.

This chain links TRBV5-8 with TRBJ2-7; D ambiguous. The CDR3 is 11 residues long. Germline lookup yields CDR1 SGHTS and CDR2 YDEGEE. Trimming cost V 0 bases and J 4 bases, with 2 bases left between them. CDR3 in DNA: TGTGCCAGCAGCTTGGATTACGAGCAGTACTTC. This codes for CASSLDYEQYF.